These 2 T cell receptor beta chains were sequenced from one sample in a study of regulatory T cells in long-lasting Graves disease listed by TCRdb under 2021. Library construction relied on multiplex PCR. TCRdb records Illumina HiSeq 4000 as the sequencer. TCR beta libraries were built with iRepertoire HTBI primers and Arm-PCR amplification of CDR3 regions. In-frame beta chains were kept once TCRdb had trimmed the public reads at Q25 with fastp and called clones with MiXCR. Rows matching on CDR3 protein sequence are summarized as one entry with the most common DNA and genes. Recorded for this sample are 400,000 to 550,000 distinct CDR3 sequences; about 15% of them occurred a single time. The top ten hold over 15% of the sample. The sample's time point, from its label and the paper: newly diagnosed GD, antithyroid drugs for less than 3 months. For both TCR sequencing and RNA sequencing, RNA was extracted from PBMCs in TRIzol.

The sample was also linked to a second study, of T cells in Graves' hyperthyroidism and ophthalmopathy.

The sequences come from peripheral blood mononuclear cells (PBMCs), collected at new diagnosis, from a patient treated with antithyroid drugs. The source of these receptors is a woman younger than 45 with Graves disease. Donor details come from another sample of the same person, matched by shared clones.

The chain employs TRBV20-1 and TRBJ2-1, with D perhaps TRBD2 (6 bases). Germline V gene lookup returns CDR1 DFQATT and CDR2 SNEGSKA (reference sequence). The V gene lost 7 bases and the J gene lost 9 bases, with 13 bases spanning the gap. This CDR3 region has 11 residues. The CDR3 nucleotides are TGCAGTGGTGGGAGGCTGGGTGAGCAGTTCTTC. Amino acid sequence: CSGGRLGEQFF.

This clonotype appeared many times. The rearrangement links TRBV29-1 to TRBJ2-7; either TRBD1 or TRBD2 may supply D (7 bases each). This CDR3 has 14 amino acids. CDR1 is SQVTM and CDR2 is ANQGSEA in the germline V gene. Between the trimmed V and J ends, which lost 6 bases and 4 bases, there was a span of 19 bases. The CDR3 sequence: CSVAKNRGGYEQYF. DNA of the CDR3: TGCAGCGTCGCCAAAAACAGGGGAGGGTACGAGCAGTACTTC.